A selection of T cell receptor beta chains follows, all from one sample in a study of CD8+ T cells in alopecia areata. Profiling relied on immunoSEQ multiplex PCR, and the TCRdb table lists in-frame clones only, not all of them. This sample has approximately 160,000 clones, with approximately 60% found just once. The specimen was CD4+ T cells sorted from blood, collected at week 24, from a patient treated with tofacitinib. The receptors originated from a human donor with alopecia areata. CDR3s include the opening cysteine and the closing phenylalanine or tryptophan. D genes are given only for firm matches. A row's size may be missing; if present it is once, few, many or a size class.

D gene | clone size | J gene | V gene | CDR3 protein | CDR3 DNA
- | - | TRBJ1-5 | TRBV19 | CASRSGTVNQPQHF | TGTGCCAGTAGGTCAGGGACGGTCAATCAGCCCCAGCATTTT
- | - | TRBJ2-3 | TRBV7-2 | CASSPMADTQYF | TGTGCCAGCAGCCCAATGGCAGATACGCAGTATTTT
- | - | TRBJ2-6 | TRBV25-1 | CASSEPGLGANVLTF | TGTGCCAGCAGTGAACCGGGGCTTGGGGCCAACGTCCTGACTTTC
TRBD1 | - | TRBJ1-5 | TRBV27 | CASSQQGQVGRPQHF | TGTGCCAGCAGTCAGCAGGGACAGGTGGGTCGGCCCCAGCATTTT
- | once | TRBJ2-5 | TRBV29-1 | CSVERGVETQYF | TGCAGCGTTGAAAGAGGGGTTGAGACCCAGTACTTC
- | - | TRBJ1-1 | TRBV29-1 | CSVEGLLNTEAFF | TGCAGCGTTGAAGGGCTTCTGAACACTGAAGCTTTCTTT
TRBD2 | - | TRBJ2-3 | TRBV27 | CASSGLAGGSYTDTQYF | TGTGCCAGCAGTGGACTAGCGGGGGGTTCCTACACAGATACGCAGTATTTT
TRBD2 | once | TRBJ2-4 | TRBV15 | CATGGGAKNIQYF | TGTGCCACCGGCGGGGGAGCCAAAAACATTCAGTACTTC
TRBD1 | few | TRBJ1-2 | TRBV19 | CASSIAPGTGRLGYTF | TGTGCCAGTAGTATAGCCCCCGGGACAGGGAGGCTAGGCTACACCTTC
TRBD1 | once | TRBJ1-1 | TRBV29-1 | CSVELGQGTGAFF | TGCAGCGTTGAATTGGGACAGGGAACCGGGGCTTTCTTT
- | - | TRBJ1-1 | TRBV27 | CASRMARGSTEAFF | TGTGCCAGCAGAATGGCTAGGGGGTCCACTGAAGCTTTCTTT
- | - | TRBJ1-6 | TRBV21-1 | CASSNPEGDQGSPLHF | TGTGCCAGCAGCAATCCGGAGGGGGATCAGGGTTCACCCCTCCACTTT
- | - | TRBJ2-7 | TRBV10-3 | CAISATPSYEQYF | TGTGCCATCAGTGCTACGCCCTCCTACGAGCAGTACTTC
TRBD1 | - | TRBJ2-5 | TRBV6-1 | CASSQQGLQGAQYF | TGTGCCAGCAGTCAACAGGGGCTCCAAGGGGCCCAGTACTTC
TRBD1 | - | TRBJ1-5 | TRBV19 | CASSGTGDQPQHF | TGTGCCAGTAGTGGGACAGGGGATCAGCCCCAGCATTTT
- | - | TRBJ1-5 | TRBV27 | CASSPRAQSGRGQPQHF | TGTGCCAGCAGTCCAAGGGCCCAGTCTGGGAGGGGGCAGCCCCAGCATTTT